Shown below are 26 T cell receptor beta chains from a single sample sequenced in a study of T cells in Graves' hyperthyroidism and ophthalmopathy. TCR beta CDR3 regions were amplified from RNA. RT-PCR in the first round (using the HTBI primer set) targeted the TCR CDR3. From the multiplex PCR reads, TCRdb called clonotypes with MiXCR, one entry per CDR3 protein. The sample includes around 250,000 distinct CDR3 sequences, about 14% of them seen just once. Sequences were obtained from blood. The source is a middle-aged woman with Graves' hyperthyroidism that later progressed to Graves' ophthalmopathy.

This clonotype has a handful of counts. The CDR3 region has the DNA TGTGCCAGCAGCCGTCTGTTCGGGGGATACCCCACTGAAGCTTTCTTT. The encoded protein is CASSRLFGGYPTEAFF. V usage is TRBV7-6 and J usage is TRBJ1-1, with D maybe TRBD1 (5 bases). There are 16 residues in the CDR3. V dropped 5 bases and J dropped 4 bases, with 20 bases sitting between them. Germline CDR1 SGHVS, CDR2 FNYEAQ.

At least ten counts were recorded for this clonotype. V usage is TRBV5-1 and J usage is TRBJ2-7, with TRBD2 matching 8 bases. Per the germline V gene, CDR1 is SGHRS and CDR2 is YFSETQ. The CDR3 contains 15 residues. With 4 bases clipped from V and 1 base from J, the junction kept 7 bases outside the gene matches. CDR3 DNA sequence: TGCGCCAGCAGCCATGATCTAGCGGGTTCCTACGAGCAGTACTTC. This gives the protein CASSHDLAGSYEQYF.

This chain links TRBV27 with TRBJ2-7; D is tentatively TRBD1 or TRBD2 (5 bases each). V was clipped by 2 bases and J by 6 bases, with 20 bases between them. This CDR3 has 16 amino acids. Germline V gives CDR1 MNHEY, CDR2 SMNVEV (reference sequence). In DNA, the CDR3 is TGTGCCAGCAGTTTAACACGCTCAGGGACGGCTTTCGAGCAGTACTTC. It translates to CASSLTRSGTAFEQYF.

The chain has TRBV5-6 and TRBJ2-7; 7 bases are shared with TRBD2. The CDR3 length is 15 residues. Germline V gene lookup returns CDR1 SGHDT and CDR2 YYEEEE. Unmatched junction bases numbered 7, after V lost 1 base and J lost 3 bases. CDR3 protein: CASSLWREQLYEQYF. CDR3 in DNA: TGTGCCAGCAGCTTGTGGCGGGAGCAACTCTACGAGCAGTACTTC.

This chain connects TRBV18 to TRBJ2-1; 12 nucleotides align to TRBD2. After removal of 1 base from V and 0 bases from J, the junction contained 13 bases not matched to a gene. Germline V gives CDR1 KGHSH, CDR2 LQKENI. This CDR3 is 21 amino acids long. In DNA, the CDR3 is TGTGCCAGCTCACCACGAGTGGTTAGGCTAGCGGGAGGGAGCTCCTACAATGAGCAGTTCTTC. Its protein product is CASSPRVVRLAGGSSYNEQFF.

This clonotype occurred a few times. This sequence joins TRBV7-9 and TRBJ2-7, with TRBD1 matching over 7 bases. This CDR3 comprises 14 residues. V lost 8 bases to trimming and J lost 3 bases; unmatched junction nucleotides: 10. Germline V lookup: CDR1 SEHNR, CDR2 FQNEAQ (reference sequence). The CDR3 sequence is CASSLGDSHYEQYF. As DNA, the CDR3 is TGTGCCAGCTCCTTGGGGGACAGTCACTACGAGCAGTACTTC.

The sample holds many counts of this clonotype. The rearrangement joins TRBV19 to TRBJ1-1; D is perhaps TRBD1 (5 bases). This CDR3 spans 15 amino acids. Germline assignment: CDR1 LNHDA and CDR2 SQIVND (reference sequence). The V and J ends lost 6 bases and 10 bases respectively, with 24 bases between them. The CDR3 nucleotides are TGTGCCAGTAGACCCCTTTCCGGGACGCAAACTTCAGCTTTCTTT. Protein sequence: CASRPLSGTQTSAFF.

This clonotype came up many times. The chain employs TRBV5-1 and TRBJ2-6; D not certain. Trimming shortened V by 0 bases and J by 4 bases, and 5 bases separated the two germline ends. This CDR3 is built from 14 residues. Germline V gene sequence: CDR1 SGHRS, CDR2 YFSETQ. CDR3 sequence: CASSLVTGANVLTF. For the CDR3, the DNA is TGCGCCAGCAGCTTGGTGACCGGGGCCAACGTCCTGACTTTC.

This clonotype was found a few times. The chain joins TRBV7-9 to TRBJ2-1; D possibly corresponds to TRBD1 (5 bases). The V end was cut by 5 bases, the J end by 2 bases, with 16 bases between. Looked up from germline, CDR1 is SEHNR and CDR2 is FQNEAQ (reference sequence). This CDR3 comprises 16 residues. The CDR3 region is CASSPPQGVAYNEQFF. For the CDR3, the DNA is TGTGCCAGCAGCCCCCCGCAAGGGGTCGCCTACAATGAGCAGTTCTTC.

This clonotype was seen ten or more times. The CDR3 DNA follows: TGTGCCAGCAGTCGCCTACCCCCGGGAGGCGGTGATACGCAGTATTTT. Translation gives CASSRLPPGGGDTQYF. The rearrangement joins TRBV12-3 or TRBV12-4 to TRBJ2-3; 7 nucleotides agree with TRBD2. Trimming took 5 bases from V and 6 from J; bases not matched to a gene: 14. The CDR3 runs to 16 residues.

This clonotype was found many times. For the CDR3, the DNA is TGTGCCAGCAGCTTAAGTTGGGATTCAGGGGCTTTCTTT. The encoded protein is CASSLSWDSGAFF. V usage is TRBV7-8 and J usage is TRBJ1-1; maybe TRBD1 (5 bases). The CDR3 is 13 residues long. Germline values: CDR1 SGHVS, CDR2 FQNEAQ. The V and J ends lost 2 bases and 11 bases respectively, with 15 bases between them.

This clonotype was seen many times. The genes are TRBV10-3 and TRBJ2-7; D gene unclear. CDR3 length: 11 residues. V was clipped by 4 bases and J by 1 base, with 2 bases between them. Germline V gene data show CDR1 as ENHRY and CDR2 as SYGVKD. The CDR3 region is CAISGSYEQYF. The CDR3 DNA reads TGTGCCATCAGTGGGTCCTACGAGCAGTACTTC.

The chain has TRBV4-1 and TRBJ2-1, with D possibly TRBD2 on 5 matching bases. The germline V gene has CDR1 MGHRA and CDR2 YSYEKL. Between the trimmed V and J ends, which lost 4 bases and 7 bases, there was a span of 14 bases. This CDR3 is 14 amino acids long. The CDR3 bases are TGCGCCAGCAGCCTTCGGACTCGCGGGAATGAGCAGTTCTTC. Translated, it gives CASSLRTRGNEQFF.

The rearrangement links TRBV19 to TRBJ1-1; D gene ambiguous. The germline gives CDR1 LNHDA, CDR2 SQIVND (reference sequence). CDR3 length: 17 amino acids. Trimming left V 2 bases short and J 3 bases short, with 19 bases between. CDR3 in amino acids: CASSITPTWRYDTEAFF. For the CDR3, the DNA is TGTGCCAGTAGTATAACCCCTACCTGGAGGTACGACACTGAAGCTTTCTTT.

Many counts were recorded for this clonotype. The junction shows a germline mismatch at one end, possibly a read error. The chain links TRBV20-1 to TRBJ2-1; the match to TRBD1 covers 9 bases. Germline V CDR1 and CDR2: DFQATT, SNEGSKA (reference sequence). The CDR3 has 13 amino acids. Written as DNA, the CDR3 is TGCAGTACTAGTAGGGACAGGGTCAATGAGCAGTTCTTC. Encoded protein: CSTSRDRVNEQFF.

This chain connects TRBV7-6 to TRBJ2-5, with 7 nucleotides matching TRBD2. Trimming at V came to 0 bases and at J to 1 base, leaving 2 bases not matched to a gene. The germline CDR1 and CDR2 sequences are SGHVS and FNYEAQ. The CDR3 length is 15 residues. The CDR3 DNA is TGTGCCAGCAGCTTAGCGGGGGAGGGCCAAGAGACCCAGTACTTC. Encoded protein: CASSLAGEGQETQYF.

As to this clonotype: A much larger clone lies a single base off, so this may be a read error. The CDR3 carries no conserved terminal phenylalanine or tryptophan, so it likely arises from a read error. Here the CDR3 DNA reads TGTGCCAGCAGTGAACCGGGTCCCCCCACAGATACGCAGTATCTT. Amino acid sequence: CASSEPGPPTDTQYL. The chain links TRBV25-1 to TRBJ2-3; no definite D call. Trimming shortened V by 2 bases and J by 2 bases, and 11 bases separated the two germline ends. CDR1 and CDR2 from the germline V gene are MGHDK and SYGVNS. The length of the CDR3 is 15 residues.

The genes are TRBV18 and TRBJ1-6; 7 bases match TRBD1. The J segment lost 8 bases and the V segment lost 5 bases, leaving 6 bases of the junction unmatched. Germline loops: CDR1 KGHSH, CDR2 LQKENI. The CDR3 extends over 14 amino acids. CDR3 nucleotides: TGTGCCAGCTCATCTCCAGGGGGGGATTCACCCCTCCACTTT. Its protein product is CASSSPGGDSPLHF.

The sample holds a few counts of this clonotype. This chain links TRBV7-8 with TRBJ1-1, with a weak D call TRBD1 (5 bases). The CDR3 runs 14 residues. V was trimmed by 2 bases and J by 5 bases, leaving 12 bases between them. CDR1 and CDR2 from the germline V gene are SGHVS and FQNEAQ. The CDR3 bases are TGTGCCAGCAGCTTATATAGGGGTGGAACTGAAGCTTTCTTT. This codes for CASSLYRGGTEAFF.

The V call is TRBV15, the J call TRBJ2-5, with 9 bases that match TRBD2. In germline, CDR1 is LNHNV, CDR2 YYDKDF (reference sequence). The CDR3 length is 18 residues. The ends lost 0 bases at V and 2 bases at J; junction bases unmatched: 10. The CDR3 loop reads CATSRDISSGSIQETQYF. CDR3 bases: TGTGCCACCAGCAGAGATATTAGTAGCGGGAGTATACAAGAGACCCAGTACTTC.

This clonotype came up many times. The chain joins TRBV11-2 to TRBJ2-7; D unclear. CDR1 and CDR2 (germline): SGHAT, FQNNGV. This CDR3 has 17 residues. Trimming left V 2 bases short and J 3 bases short, with 20 bases between. The CDR3 bases are TGTGCCAGCAGCTTATTTCTTGTGGGTGCCGATAACTACGAGCAGTACTTC. Protein product: CASSLFLVGADNYEQYF.

This clonotype was recorded once. This chain uses TRBV15 with TRBJ2-1; weak D call: TRBD2 (5 bases). Germline values: CDR1 LNHNV, CDR2 YYDKDF (reference sequence). The CDR3 is 17 amino acids. With 0 bases removed from V and 0 bases from J, the gap between germline ends came to 12 bases. The CDR3 DNA sequence: TGTGCCACCAGCAGAGATGTCCCGGGAAGCTCCTACAATGAGCAGTTCTTC. Translating gives CATSRDVPGSSYNEQFF.

This clonotype has just a few counts. CDR3 DNA sequence: TGTGCCAGCAGCCCCAGAGCCAGGCAAGAGACCCAGTACTTC. It codes for CASSPRARQETQYF. J is TRBJ2-5 and V is TRBV7-9; D call uncertain. The CDR3 has 14 amino acids. V gave up 5 bases and J gave up 2 bases, with 12 bases separating them. Germline assignment: CDR1 SEHNR and CDR2 FQNEAQ (reference sequence).

There are many counts of this clonotype. This chain links TRBV20-1 with TRBJ2-1; TRBD2 matches 8 bases. Trimming cost V 1 base and J 4 bases; bases outside gene matches: 15. The germline CDR1 and CDR2 sequences are DFQATT and SNEGSKA (reference sequence). This CDR3 region has 18 residues. The DNA of the CDR3 is TGCAGTGCTAGAGTAATCCGAACAGTAGCGGGACTATACAATGAGCAGTTCTTC. As protein: CSARVIRTVAGLYNEQFF.

This clonotype was counted many times. This rearrangement joins TRBV7-9 to TRBJ1-1; the match to TRBD1 covers 8 bases. The CDR3 loop spans 15 amino acids. The J segment lost 3 bases and the V segment lost 5 bases, leaving 8 bases of the junction unmatched. In germline, CDR1 is SEHNR, CDR2 FQNEAQ (reference sequence). The CDR3 here is CASSPRGLADTEAFF. As DNA, the CDR3 is TGTGCCAGCAGCCCCAGGGGGCTAGCGGACACTGAAGCTTTCTTT. Supplemented by reference TRBV7-9 and TRBJ1-1, the full variable domain reads DTGVSQNPRHKITKRGQNVTFRCDPISEHNRLYWYRQTLGQGPEFLTYFQNEAQLEKSRLLSDRFSAERPKGSFSTLEIQRTEQGDSAMYLCASSPRGLADTEAFFGQGTRLTVV.

This clonotype was recorded at least ten times. The rearrangement uses TRBV2 and TRBJ1-5; unclear D gene. The CDR3 is made up of 14 amino acids. V was clipped by 3 bases and J by 2 bases, with 8 bases between them. The V gene's germline CDR1 is SNHLY and CDR2 FYNNEI. The CDR3 DNA follows: TGTGCCAGCAGTGATACTTGGGGCAATCAGCCCCAGCATTTT. It yields the protein CASSDTWGNQPQHF.